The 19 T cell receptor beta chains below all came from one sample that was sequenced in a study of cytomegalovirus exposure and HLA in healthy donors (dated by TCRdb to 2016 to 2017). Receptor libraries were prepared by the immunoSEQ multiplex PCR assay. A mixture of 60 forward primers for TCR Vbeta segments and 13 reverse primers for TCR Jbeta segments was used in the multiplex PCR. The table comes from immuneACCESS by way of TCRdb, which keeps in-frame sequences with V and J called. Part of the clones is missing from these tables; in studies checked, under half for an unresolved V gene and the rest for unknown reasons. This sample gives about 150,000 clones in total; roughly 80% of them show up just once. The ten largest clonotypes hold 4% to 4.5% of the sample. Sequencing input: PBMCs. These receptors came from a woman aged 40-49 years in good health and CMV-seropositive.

The CDR3 reads CASSLEGGVYEQYF. Written as DNA, the CDR3 is TGTGCCAGCAGTTTAGAGGGAGGGGTCTACGAGCAGTACTTC. The chain couples TRBV27 to TRBJ2-7; 7 bases fit TRBD2. Germline V gene sequence: CDR1 MNHEY, CDR2 SMNVEV (reference sequence). J gave up 3 bases and V 2 bases, and 4 bases lay outside the gene matches. The CDR3 spans 14 residues.

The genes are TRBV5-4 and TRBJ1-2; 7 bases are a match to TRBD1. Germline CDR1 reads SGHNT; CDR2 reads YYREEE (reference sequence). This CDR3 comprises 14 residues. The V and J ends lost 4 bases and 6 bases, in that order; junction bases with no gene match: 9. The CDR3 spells CASSQEGGGHGYTF. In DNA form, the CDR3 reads TGTGCCAGCAGCCAAGAAGGGGGCGGCCATGGCTACACCTTC. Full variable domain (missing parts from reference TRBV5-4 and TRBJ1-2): ETGVTQSPTHLIKTRGQQVTLRCSSQSGHNTVSWYQQALGQGPQFIFQYYREEENGRGNFPPRFSGLQFPNYSSELNVNALELDDSALYLCASSQEGGGHGYTFGSGTRLTVV.

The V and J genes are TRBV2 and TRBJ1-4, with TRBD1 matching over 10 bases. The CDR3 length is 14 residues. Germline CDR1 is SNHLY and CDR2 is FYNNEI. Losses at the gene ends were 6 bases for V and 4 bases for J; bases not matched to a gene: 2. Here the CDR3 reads CASRDRGRNEKLFF. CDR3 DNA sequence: TGTGCCAGCAGAGACAGGGGGCGTAATGAAAAACTGTTTTTT.

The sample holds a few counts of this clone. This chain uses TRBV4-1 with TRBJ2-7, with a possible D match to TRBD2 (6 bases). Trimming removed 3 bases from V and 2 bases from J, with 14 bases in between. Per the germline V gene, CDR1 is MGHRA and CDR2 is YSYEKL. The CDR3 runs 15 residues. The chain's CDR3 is CASSQPLGLTYEQYF. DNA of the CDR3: TGCGCCAGCAGCCAGCCCTTGGGACTTACCTACGAGCAGTACTTC.

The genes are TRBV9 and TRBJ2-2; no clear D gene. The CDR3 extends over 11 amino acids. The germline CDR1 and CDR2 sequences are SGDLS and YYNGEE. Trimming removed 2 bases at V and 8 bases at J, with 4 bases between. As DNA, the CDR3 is TGTGCCAGCAGCGTGTCAGGGGAGCTGTTTTTT. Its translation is CASSVSGELFF. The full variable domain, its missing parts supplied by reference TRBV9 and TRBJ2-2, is DSGVTQTPKHLITATGQRVTLRCSPRSGDLSVYWYQQSLDQGLQFLIQYYNGEERAKGNILERFSAQQFPDLHSELNLSSLELGDSALYFCASSVSGELFFGEGSRLTVL.

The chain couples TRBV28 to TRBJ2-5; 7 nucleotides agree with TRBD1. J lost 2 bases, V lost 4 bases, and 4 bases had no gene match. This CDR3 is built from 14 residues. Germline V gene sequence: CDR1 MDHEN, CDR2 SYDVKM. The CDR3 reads CASSSGQAQETQYF. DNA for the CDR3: TGTGCCAGCAGTTCAGGACAGGCGCAAGAGACCCAGTACTTC.

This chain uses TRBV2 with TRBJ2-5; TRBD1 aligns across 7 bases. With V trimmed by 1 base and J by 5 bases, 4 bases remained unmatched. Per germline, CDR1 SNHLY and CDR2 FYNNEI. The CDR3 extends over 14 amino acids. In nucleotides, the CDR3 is TGTGCCAGCAGTGAAGTAGGGGGCGGGGAGACCCAGTACTTC. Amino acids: CASSEVGGGETQYF.

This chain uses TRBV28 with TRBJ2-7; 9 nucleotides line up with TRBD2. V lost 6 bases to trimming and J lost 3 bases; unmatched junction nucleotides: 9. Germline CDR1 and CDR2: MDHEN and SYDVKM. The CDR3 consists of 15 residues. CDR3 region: CASSPPSGAGYEQYF. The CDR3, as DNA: TGTGCCAGCAGCCCCCCTAGCGGGGCTGGCTACGAGCAGTACTTC.

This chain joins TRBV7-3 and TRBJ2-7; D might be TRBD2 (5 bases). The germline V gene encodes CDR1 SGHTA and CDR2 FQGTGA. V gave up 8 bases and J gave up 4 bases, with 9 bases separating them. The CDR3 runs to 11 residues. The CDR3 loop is CASGRGYEQYF. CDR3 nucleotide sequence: TGTGCCAGCGGCCGGGGATACGAGCAGTACTTC.

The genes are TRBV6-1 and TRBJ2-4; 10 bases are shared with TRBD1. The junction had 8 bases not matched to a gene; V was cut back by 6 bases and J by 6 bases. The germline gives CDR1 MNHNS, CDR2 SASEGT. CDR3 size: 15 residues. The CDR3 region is CASSLGTGAGNIQYF. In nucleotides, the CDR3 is TGTGCCAGCAGCCTTGGGACAGGGGCGGGAAACATTCAGTACTTC.

CDR3 sequence: CAISASGGPYRYEQYF. The DNA of the CDR3 is TGTGCCATCAGTGCCTCCGGAGGGCCGTATAGGTACGAGCAGTACTTC. The genes are TRBV10-3 and TRBJ2-7; TRBD2 is a possible D gene (6 bases). V was cut by 4 bases and J by 4 bases, with 20 bases left in between. CDR3 length equals 16 residues. Germline CDR1 ENHRY, CDR2 SYGVKD.

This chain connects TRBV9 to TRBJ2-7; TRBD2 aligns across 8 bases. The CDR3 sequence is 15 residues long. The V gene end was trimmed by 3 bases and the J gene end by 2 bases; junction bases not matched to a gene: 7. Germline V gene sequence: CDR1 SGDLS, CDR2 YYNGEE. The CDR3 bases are TGTGCCAGCAGCGCCACCGGGGGGGGCCCCTACGAGCAGTACTTC. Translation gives CASSATGGGPYEQYF.

Here the CDR3 reads CASRHGLAGTHEQYF. CDR3 nucleotides: TGTGCCAGCCGCCACGGACTAGCGGGAACCCACGAGCAGTACTTC. The chain joins TRBV27 to TRBJ2-5, with 12 bases that match TRBD2. TRBJ2-7 explains the end of the DNA better; the J call may be wrong. Germline assignment: CDR1 MNHEY and CDR2 SMNVEV (reference sequence). CDR3 length: 15 amino acids.

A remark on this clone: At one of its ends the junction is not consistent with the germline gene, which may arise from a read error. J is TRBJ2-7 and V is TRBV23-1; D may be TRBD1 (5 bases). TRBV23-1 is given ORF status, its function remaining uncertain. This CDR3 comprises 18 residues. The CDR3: CASRQYKNGHTINYEQYF. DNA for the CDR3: TGCGCCAGCAGACAATATAAAAATGGACACACTATAAACTACGAGCAGTACTTC.

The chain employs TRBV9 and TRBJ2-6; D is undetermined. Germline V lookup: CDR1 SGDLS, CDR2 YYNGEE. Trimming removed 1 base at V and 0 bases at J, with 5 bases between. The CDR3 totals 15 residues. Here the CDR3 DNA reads TGTGCCAGCAGCGTACCGCGCTCTGGGGCCAACGTCCTGACTTTC. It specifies CASSVPRSGANVLTF.

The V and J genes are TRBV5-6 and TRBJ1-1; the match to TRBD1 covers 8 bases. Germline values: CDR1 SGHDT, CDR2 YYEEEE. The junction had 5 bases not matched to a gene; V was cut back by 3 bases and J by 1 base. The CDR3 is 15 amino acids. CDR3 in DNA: TGTGCCAGCAGCTCTTCACAGGGGGGGAACACTGAAGCTTTCTTT. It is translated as CASSSSQGGNTEAFF.

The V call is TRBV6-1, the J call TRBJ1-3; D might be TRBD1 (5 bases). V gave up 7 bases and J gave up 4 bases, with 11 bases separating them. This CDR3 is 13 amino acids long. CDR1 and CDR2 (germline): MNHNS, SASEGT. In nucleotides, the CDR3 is TGTGCCAGCAATGCGGGGCACGGAAACACCATATATTTT. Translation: CASNAGHGNTIYF.

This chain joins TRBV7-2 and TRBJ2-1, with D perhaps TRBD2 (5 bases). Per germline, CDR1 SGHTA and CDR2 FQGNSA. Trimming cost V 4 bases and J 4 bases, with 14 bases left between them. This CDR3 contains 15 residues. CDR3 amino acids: CASSSPGLTYNEQFF. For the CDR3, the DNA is TGTGCCAGCAGCTCGCCGGGATTAACTTACAATGAGCAGTTCTTC. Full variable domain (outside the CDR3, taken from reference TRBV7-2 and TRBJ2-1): GAGVSQSPSNKVTEKGKDVELRCDPISGHTALYWYRQSLGQGLEFLIYFQGNSAPDKSGLPSDRFSAERTGGSVSTLTIQRTQQEDSAVYLCASSSPGLTYNEQFFGPGTRLTVL.

The CDR3 sequence is CASSKQGALGYTF. The CDR3 DNA follows: TGTGCCAGCAGTAAACAGGGGGCGCTTGGCTACACCTTC. The chain is built from TRBV28 and TRBJ1-2; 9 bases map to TRBD1. The ends lost 5 bases at V and 7 bases at J; junction bases unmatched: 5. The germline gives CDR1 MDHEN, CDR2 SYDVKM. CDR3 size: 13 residues.